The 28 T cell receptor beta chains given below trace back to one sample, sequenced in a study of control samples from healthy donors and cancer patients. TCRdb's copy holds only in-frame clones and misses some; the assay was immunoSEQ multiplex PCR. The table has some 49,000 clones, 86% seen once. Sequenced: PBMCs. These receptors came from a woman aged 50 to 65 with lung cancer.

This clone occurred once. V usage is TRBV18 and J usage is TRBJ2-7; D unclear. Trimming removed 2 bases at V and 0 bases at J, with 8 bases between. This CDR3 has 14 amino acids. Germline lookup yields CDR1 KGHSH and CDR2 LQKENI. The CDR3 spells CASSPEYNSYEQYF. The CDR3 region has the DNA TGTGCCAGCTCACCAGAGTATAACTCCTACGAGCAGTACTTC.

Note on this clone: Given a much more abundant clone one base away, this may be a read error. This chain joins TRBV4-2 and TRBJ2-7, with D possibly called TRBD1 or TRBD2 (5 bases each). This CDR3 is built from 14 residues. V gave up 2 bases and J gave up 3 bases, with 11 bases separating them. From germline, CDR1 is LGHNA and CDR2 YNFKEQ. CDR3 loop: CASSQLGESYEQYF. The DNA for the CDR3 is TGTGCCAGCAGCCAACTAGGGGAGAGCTACGAGCAGTACTTC.

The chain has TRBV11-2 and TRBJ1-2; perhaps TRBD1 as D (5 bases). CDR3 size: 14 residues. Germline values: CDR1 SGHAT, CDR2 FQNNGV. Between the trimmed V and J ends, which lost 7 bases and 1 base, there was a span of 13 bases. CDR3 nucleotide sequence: TGTGCCAGCATCCCATGGGGGAATAACTATGGCTACACCTTC. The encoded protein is CASIPWGNNYGYTF.

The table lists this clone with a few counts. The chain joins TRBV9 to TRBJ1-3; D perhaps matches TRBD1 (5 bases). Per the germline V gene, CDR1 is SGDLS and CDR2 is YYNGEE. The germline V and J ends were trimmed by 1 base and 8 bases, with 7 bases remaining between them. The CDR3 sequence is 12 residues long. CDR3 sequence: CASSVRGDTIYF. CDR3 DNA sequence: TGTGCCAGCAGCGTAAGAGGGGACACCATATATTTT.

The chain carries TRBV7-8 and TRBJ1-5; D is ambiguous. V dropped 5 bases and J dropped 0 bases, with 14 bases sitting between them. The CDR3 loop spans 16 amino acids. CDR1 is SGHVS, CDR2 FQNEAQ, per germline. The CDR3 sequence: CASSLISGLSNQPQHF. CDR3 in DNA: TGTGCCAGCAGCCTGATTAGCGGGCTTAGCAATCAGCCCCAGCATTTT.

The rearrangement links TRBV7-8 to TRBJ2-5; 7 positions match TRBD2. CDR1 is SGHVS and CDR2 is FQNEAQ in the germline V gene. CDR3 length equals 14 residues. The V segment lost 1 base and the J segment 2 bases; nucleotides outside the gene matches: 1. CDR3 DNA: TGTGCCAGCAGCTTAGAGCGGGGACAAGAGACCCAGTACTTC. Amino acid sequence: CASSLERGQETQYF.

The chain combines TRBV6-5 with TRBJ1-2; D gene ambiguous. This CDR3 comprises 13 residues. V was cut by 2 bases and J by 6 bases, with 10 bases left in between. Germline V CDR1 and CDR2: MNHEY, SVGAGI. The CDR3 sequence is CASSYAFEHGYTF. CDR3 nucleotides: TGTGCCAGCAGTTACGCTTTTGAGCATGGCTACACCTTC.

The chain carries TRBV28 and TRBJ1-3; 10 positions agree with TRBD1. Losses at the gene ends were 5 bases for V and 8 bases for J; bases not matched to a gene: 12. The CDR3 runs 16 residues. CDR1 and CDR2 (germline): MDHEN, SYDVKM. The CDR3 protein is CASSVPPGQGTYTIYF. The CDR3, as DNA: TGTGCCAGCAGTGTCCCCCCGGGACAGGGGACATACACCATATATTTT. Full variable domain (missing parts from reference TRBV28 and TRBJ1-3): DVKVTQSSRYLVKRTGEKVFLECVQDMDHENMFWYRQDPGLGLRLIYFSYDVKMKEKGDIPEGYSVSREKKERFSLILESASTNQTSMYLCASSVPPGQGTYTIYFGEGSWLTVV.

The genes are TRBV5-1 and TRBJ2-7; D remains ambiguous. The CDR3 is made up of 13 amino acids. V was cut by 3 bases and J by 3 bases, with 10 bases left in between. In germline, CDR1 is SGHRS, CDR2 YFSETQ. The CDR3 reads CASSSEIIYEQYF. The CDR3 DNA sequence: TGCGCCAGCAGCTCAGAGATAATCTACGAGCAGTACTTC.

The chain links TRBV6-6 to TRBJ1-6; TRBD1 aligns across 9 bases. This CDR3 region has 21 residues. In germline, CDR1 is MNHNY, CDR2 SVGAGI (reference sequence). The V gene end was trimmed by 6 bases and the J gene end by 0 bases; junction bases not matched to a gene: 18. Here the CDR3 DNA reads TGTGCCAGCAGCAAATTCCCGGGACAGGGCCCCACAAGCTCCTATAATTCACCCCTCCACTTT. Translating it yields CASSKFPGQGPTSSYNSPLHF.

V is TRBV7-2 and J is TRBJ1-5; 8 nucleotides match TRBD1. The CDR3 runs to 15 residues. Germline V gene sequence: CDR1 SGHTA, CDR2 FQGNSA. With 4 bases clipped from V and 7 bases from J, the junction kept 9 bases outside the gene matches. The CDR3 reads CASSYSGTGSQPQHF. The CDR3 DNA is TGTGCCAGCAGCTATTCCGGGACAGGCAGCCAGCCCCAGCATTTT.

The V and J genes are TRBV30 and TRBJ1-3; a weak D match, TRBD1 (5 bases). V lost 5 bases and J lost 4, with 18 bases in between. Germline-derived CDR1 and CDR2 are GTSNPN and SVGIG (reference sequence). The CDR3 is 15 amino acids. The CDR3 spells CAWAIPGPSGNTIYF. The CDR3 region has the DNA TGTGCCTGGGCTATCCCGGGACCCTCGGGAAACACCATATATTTT. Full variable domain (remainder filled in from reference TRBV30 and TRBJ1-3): SQTIHQWPATLVQPVGSPLSLECTVEGTSNPNLYWYRQAAGRGLQLLFYSVGIGQISSEVPQNLSASRPQDRQFILSSKKLLLSDSGFYLCAWAIPGPSGNTIYFGEGSWLTVV.

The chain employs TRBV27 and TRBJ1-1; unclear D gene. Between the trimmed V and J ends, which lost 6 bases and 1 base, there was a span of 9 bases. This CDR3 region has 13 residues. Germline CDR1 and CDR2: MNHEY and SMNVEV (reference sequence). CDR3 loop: CASRMSENTEAFF. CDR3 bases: TGTGCCAGCAGGATGTCGGAGAACACTGAAGCTTTCTTT.

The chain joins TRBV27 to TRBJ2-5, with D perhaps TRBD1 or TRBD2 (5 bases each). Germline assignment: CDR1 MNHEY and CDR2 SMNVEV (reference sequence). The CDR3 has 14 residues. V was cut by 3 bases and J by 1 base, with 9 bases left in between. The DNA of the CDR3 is TGTGCCAGCAGTTTTCACGGGGCCCAAGAGACCCAGTACTTC. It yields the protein CASSFHGAQETQYF.

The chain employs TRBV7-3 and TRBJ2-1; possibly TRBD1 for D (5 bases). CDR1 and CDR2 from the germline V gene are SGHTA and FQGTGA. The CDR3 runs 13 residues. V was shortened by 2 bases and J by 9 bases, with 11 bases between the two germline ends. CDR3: CASSLPGLGEQFF. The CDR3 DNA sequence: TGTGCCAGCAGCTTACCAGGGCTGGGTGAGCAGTTCTTC.

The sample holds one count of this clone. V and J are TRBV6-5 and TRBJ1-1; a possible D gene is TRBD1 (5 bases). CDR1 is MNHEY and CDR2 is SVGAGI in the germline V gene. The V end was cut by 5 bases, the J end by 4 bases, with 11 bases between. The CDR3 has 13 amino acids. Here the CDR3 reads CASSLRVSTEAFF. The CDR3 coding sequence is TGTGCCAGCAGTCTCAGGGTGAGCACTGAAGCTTTCTTT.

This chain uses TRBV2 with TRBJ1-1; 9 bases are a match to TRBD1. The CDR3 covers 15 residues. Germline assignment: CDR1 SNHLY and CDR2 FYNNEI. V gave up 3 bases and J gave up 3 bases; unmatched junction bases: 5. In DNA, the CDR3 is TGTGCCAGCAGTGACGGGACAGGGAGGGACACTGAAGCTTTCTTT. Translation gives CASSDGTGRDTEAFF. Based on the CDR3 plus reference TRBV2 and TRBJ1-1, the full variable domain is EPEVTQTPSHQVTQMGQEVILRCVPISNHLYFYWYRQILGQKVEFLVSFYNNEISEKSEIFDDQFSVERPDGSNFTLKIRSTKLEDSAMYFCASSDGTGRDTEAFFGQGTRLTVV.

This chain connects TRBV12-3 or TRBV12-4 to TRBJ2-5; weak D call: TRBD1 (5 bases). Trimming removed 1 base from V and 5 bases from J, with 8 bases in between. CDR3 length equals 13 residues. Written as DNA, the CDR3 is TGTGCCAGCAGTTTAGTCTACAGGGAGACCCAGTACTTC. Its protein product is CASSLVYRETQYF.

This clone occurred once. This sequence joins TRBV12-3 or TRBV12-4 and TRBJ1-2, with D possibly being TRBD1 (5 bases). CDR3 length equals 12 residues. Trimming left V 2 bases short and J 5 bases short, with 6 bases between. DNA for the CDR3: TGTGCCAGCAGTTTACAGGGATATGGCTACACCTTC. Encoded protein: CASSLQGYGYTF.

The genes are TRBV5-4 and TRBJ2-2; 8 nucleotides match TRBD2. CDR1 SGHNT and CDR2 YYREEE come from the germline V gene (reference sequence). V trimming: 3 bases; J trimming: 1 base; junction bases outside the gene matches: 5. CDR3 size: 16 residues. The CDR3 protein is CASSSGLAQNTGELFF. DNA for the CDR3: TGTGCCAGCAGCTCCGGACTAGCACAGAACACCGGGGAGCTGTTTTTT.

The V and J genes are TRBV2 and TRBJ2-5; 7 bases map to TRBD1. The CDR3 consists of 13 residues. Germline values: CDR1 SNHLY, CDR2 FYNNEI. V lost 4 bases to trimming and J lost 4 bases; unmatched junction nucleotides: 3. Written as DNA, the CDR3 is TGTGCCAGCAGTGTACAGGGGAGAGAGACCCAGTACTTC. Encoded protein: CASSVQGRETQYF.

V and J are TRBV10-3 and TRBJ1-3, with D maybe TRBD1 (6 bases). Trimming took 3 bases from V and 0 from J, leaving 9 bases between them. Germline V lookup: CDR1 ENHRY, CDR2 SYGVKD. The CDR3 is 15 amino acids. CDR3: CAISDGGSSGNTIYF. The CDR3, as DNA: TGTGCCATCAGTGACGGGGGCTCCTCTGGAAACACCATATATTTT.

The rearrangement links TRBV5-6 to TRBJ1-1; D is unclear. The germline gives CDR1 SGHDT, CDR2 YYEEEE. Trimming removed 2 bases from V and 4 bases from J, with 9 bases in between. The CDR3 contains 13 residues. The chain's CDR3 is CASSFQLGTEAFF. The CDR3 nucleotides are TGTGCCAGCAGCTTCCAATTAGGCACTGAAGCTTTCTTT. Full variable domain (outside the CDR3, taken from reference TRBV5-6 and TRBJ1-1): DAGVTQSPTHLIKTRGQQVTLRCSPKSGHDTVSWYQQALGQGPQFIFQYYEEEERQRGNFPDRFSGHQFPNYSSELNVNALLLGDSALYLCASSFQLGTEAFFGQGTRLTVV.

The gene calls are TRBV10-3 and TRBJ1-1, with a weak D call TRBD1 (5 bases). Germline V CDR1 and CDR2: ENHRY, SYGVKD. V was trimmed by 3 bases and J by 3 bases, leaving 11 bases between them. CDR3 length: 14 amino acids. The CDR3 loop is CAISDFAGDTEAFF. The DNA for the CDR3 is TGTGCCATCAGTGACTTTGCGGGGGACACTGAAGCTTTCTTT.

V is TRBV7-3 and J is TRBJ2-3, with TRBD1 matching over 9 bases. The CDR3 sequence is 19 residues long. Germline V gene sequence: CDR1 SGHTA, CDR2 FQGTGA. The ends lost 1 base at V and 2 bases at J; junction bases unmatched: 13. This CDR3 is CASSLKYGTGLSYTDTQYF. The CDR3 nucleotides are TGTGCCAGCAGCTTAAAGTACGGGACAGGGCTTTCGTACACAGATACGCAGTATTTT. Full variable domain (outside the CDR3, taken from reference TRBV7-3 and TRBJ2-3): GAGVSQTPSNKVTEKGKYVELRCDPISGHTALYWYRQSLGQGPEFLIYFQGTGAADDSGLPNDRFFAVRPEGSVSTLKIQRTERGDSAVYLCASSLKYGTGLSYTDTQYFGPGTRLTVL.

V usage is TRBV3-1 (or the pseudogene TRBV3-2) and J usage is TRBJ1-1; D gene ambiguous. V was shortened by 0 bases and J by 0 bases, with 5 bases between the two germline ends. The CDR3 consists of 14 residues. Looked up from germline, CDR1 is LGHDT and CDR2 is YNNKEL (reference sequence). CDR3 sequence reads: CASSQDGLNTEAFF. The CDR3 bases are TGTGCCAGCAGCCAAGACGGGCTGAACACTGAAGCTTTCTTT.

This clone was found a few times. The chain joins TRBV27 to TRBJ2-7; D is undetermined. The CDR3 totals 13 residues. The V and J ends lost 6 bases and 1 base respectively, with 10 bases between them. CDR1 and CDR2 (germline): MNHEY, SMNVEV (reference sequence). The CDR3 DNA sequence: TGTGCCAGCAGACACGACGTGTCCTACGAGCAGTACTTC. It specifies CASRHDVSYEQYF.

CDR3 loop: CASSRALSPLHF. CDR3 nucleotides: TGTGCCAGCAGCAGAGCGCTTTCACCCCTCCACTTT. The rearrangement uses TRBV7-9 and TRBJ1-6; D remains ambiguous. Trimming removed 5 bases at V and 9 bases at J, with 8 bases between. The CDR3 spans 12 residues. Germline CDR1 and CDR2: SEHNR and FQNEAQ (reference sequence).